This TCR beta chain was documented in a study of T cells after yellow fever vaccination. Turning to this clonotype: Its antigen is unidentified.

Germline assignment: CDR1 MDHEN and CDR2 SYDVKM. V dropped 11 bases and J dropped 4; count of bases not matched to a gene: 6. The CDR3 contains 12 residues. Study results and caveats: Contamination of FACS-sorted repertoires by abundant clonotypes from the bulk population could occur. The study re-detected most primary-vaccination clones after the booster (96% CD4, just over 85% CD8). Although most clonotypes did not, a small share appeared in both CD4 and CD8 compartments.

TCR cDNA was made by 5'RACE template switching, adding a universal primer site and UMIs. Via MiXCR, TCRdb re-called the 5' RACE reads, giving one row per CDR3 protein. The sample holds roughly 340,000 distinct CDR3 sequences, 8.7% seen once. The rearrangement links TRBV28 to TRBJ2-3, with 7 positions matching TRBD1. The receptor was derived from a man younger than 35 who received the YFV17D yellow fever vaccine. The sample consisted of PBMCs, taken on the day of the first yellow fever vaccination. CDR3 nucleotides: TGTGCCCTCTCGACAGGGCCAGATACGCAGTATTTT. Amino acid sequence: CALSTGPDTQYF.